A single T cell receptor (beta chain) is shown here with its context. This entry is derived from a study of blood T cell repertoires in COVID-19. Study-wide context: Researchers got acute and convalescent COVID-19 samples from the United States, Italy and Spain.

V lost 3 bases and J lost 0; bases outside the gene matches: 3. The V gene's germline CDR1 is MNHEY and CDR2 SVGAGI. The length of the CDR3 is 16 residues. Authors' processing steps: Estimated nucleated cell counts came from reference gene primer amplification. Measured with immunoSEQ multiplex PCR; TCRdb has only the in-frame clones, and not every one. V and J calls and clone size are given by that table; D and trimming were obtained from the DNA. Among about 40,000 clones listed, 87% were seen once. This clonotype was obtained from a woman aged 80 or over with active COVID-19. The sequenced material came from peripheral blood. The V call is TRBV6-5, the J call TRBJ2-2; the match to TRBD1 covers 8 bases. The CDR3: CASSYLTGANTGELFF. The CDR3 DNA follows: TGTGCCAGCAGTTATCTGACAGGGGCGAACACCGGGGAGCTGTTTTTT.